These 4 T cell receptor beta chains share one sample of origin, sequenced in a study of blood T cells in healthy people across ages. Using a J-beta primer mix together with a sample-barcoded 5' primer, a second PCR was run for roughly 7 to 12 cycles. TCRdb called the 5' RACE reads again in MiXCR, with one record for every CDR3 protein. The table has some 700,000 distinct CDR3 sequences, 22% seen once; the top ten hold 22%. Sample: blood. These receptors were taken from a man between 70 and 80 years old in good health.

The CDR3: CASSLVAGAGYTF. In nucleotides, the CDR3 is TGTGCCAGCAGCTTAGTCGCGGGAGCTGGCTACACCTTC. The chain combines TRBV7-9 with TRBJ1-2; D not certain. With 1 base removed from V and 7 bases from J, the gap between germline ends came to 10 bases. The CDR3 extends over 13 amino acids. Germline V gene lookup returns CDR1 SEHNR and CDR2 FQNEAQ (reference sequence).

The V gene is TRBV7-2, the J gene TRBJ2-7; 7 nucleotides match TRBD2. Trimming took 5 bases from V and 0 from J; bases not matched to a gene: 4. This CDR3 comprises 14 residues. CDR1 is SGHTA and CDR2 is FQGNSA in the germline V gene. The CDR3 DNA sequence: TGTGCCAGCAGCACTACTAGCGTCTCCTACGAGCAGTACTTC. Protein sequence: CASSTTSVSYEQYF.

This chain links TRBV24-1 with TRBJ2-5, with 10 positions matching TRBD2. Germline CDR1 is KGHDR and CDR2 is SFDVKD. The V and J ends lost 5 bases and 2 bases, in that order; junction bases with no gene match: 10. CDR3 length equals 17 residues. The CDR3 reads CATSGGWTSGGQETQYF. CDR3 in DNA: TGTGCCACCAGTGGGGGTTGGACTAGCGGAGGACAAGAGACCCAGTACTTC.

The V and J genes are TRBV5-1 and TRBJ2-7; D possibly corresponds to TRBD2 (5 bases). This CDR3 is 13 amino acids long. The V end was cut by 4 bases, the J end by 5 bases, with 13 bases between. The germline gives CDR1 SGHRS, CDR2 YFSETQ. The CDR3: CASSIGVGNEQYF. The CDR3 coding sequence is TGCGCCAGCAGCATCGGGGTTGGGAACGAGCAGTACTTC. Full variable domain (remainder filled in from reference TRBV5-1 and TRBJ2-7): KAGVTQTPRYLIKTRGQQVTLSCSPISGHRSVSWYQQTPGQGLQFLFEYFSETQRNKGNFPGRFSGRQFSNSRSEMNVSTLELGDSALYLCASSIGVGNEQYFGPGTRLTVT.